A single sample gave rise to the 20 T cell receptor beta chains below, sequenced in a study of T cell repertoires in cytomegalovirus infection. Antigens of these TCRs are unknown. TCRdb recomputed calls from the reads with MiXCR, one row per CDR3 protein. The sample lists tens of thousands of distinct CDR3 sequences, approximately 30% occurring once. The specimen was CD8+ T cells from cultured PBMCs, collected from culture after CMV antigen stimulation. The source of these receptors is a human donor in good health (CMV status not recorded). Some clones in this sample may be carry-over from other donors' samples.

The V call is TRBV11-3, the J call TRBJ2-3, with TRBD1 identical over 8 bases. The germline V gene encodes CDR1 SGHNT and CDR2 YENEEA. This CDR3 comprises 15 residues. The V gene end was trimmed by 8 bases and the J gene end by 1 base; junction bases not matched to a gene: 8. This CDR3 is CASPPGTGGTDTQYF. The CDR3 nucleotides are TGTGCCAGCCCCCCTGGGACAGGAGGCACAGATACGCAGTATTTT.

This clonotype was detected many times. The chain has TRBV7-2 and TRBJ2-3; 7 bases match TRBD1. V trimming: 5 bases; J trimming: 0 bases; junction bases outside the gene matches: 5. The CDR3 is 15 amino acids. Germline V lookup: CDR1 SGHTA, CDR2 FQGNSA. The CDR3 sequence is CASSHRDSSTDTQYF. The CDR3 DNA is TGTGCCAGCAGCCATCGGGACAGTAGCACAGATACGCAGTATTTT. The full variable domain, with the rest looked up from reference TRBV7-2 and TRBJ2-3, is GAGVSQSPSNKVTEKGKDVELRCDPISGHTALYWYRQSLGQGLEFLIYFQGNSAPDKSGLPSDRFSAERTGGSVSTLTIQRTQQEDSAVYLCASSHRDSSTDTQYFGPGTRLTVL.

This chain uses TRBV6-5 with TRBJ1-5, with D unresolved. The CDR3 contains 14 residues. Germline-derived CDR1 and CDR2 are MNHEY and SVGAGI. The V end was cut by 2 bases, the J end by 4 bases, with 9 bases between. In DNA form, the CDR3 reads TGTGCCAGCAGTTACAGGCAGTTGAATCAGCCCCAGCATTTT. Translated, it gives CASSYRQLNQPQHF.

This clonotype was detected ten times or more. This chain uses TRBV20-1 with TRBJ2-7; TRBD1 matches 7 bases. CDR1 and CDR2 from the germline V gene are DFQATT and SNEGSKA (reference sequence). V was clipped by 4 bases and J by 3 bases; unmatched bases: 6. The length of the CDR3 is 13 residues. The CDR3 spells CSAKSRGFYEQYF. In nucleotides, the CDR3 is TGCAGTGCTAAGAGCAGGGGGTTCTACGAGCAGTACTTC.

There are many counts of this clonotype. The genes are TRBV27 and TRBJ2-7, with D perhaps TRBD2 (6 bases). Germline V gene lookup returns CDR1 MNHEY and CDR2 SMNVEV (reference sequence). The CDR3 totals 15 residues. The V and J ends lost 5 bases and 0 bases respectively, with 14 bases between them. This chain's CDR3 is CASSPLDGSSYEQYF. The DNA for the CDR3 is TGTGCCAGCAGTCCATTGGACGGGAGCTCCTACGAGCAGTACTTC.

The chain combines TRBV6-2 or TRBV6-3 with TRBJ2-7; no reliable D call. CDR1 MNHEY and CDR2 SVGEGT come from the germline V gene. With 10 bases removed from V and 2 bases from J, the gap between germline ends came to 15 bases. CDR3 length: 13 amino acids. The CDR3 sequence: CATIFPRTYEQYF. In nucleotides, the CDR3 is TGTGCCACCATTTTCCCCAGAACCTACGAGCAGTACTTC.

This clonotype was counted ten times or more. V usage is TRBV28 and J usage is TRBJ1-2; no reliable D call. This CDR3 is 15 amino acids long. Trimming pared 3 bases from V and 6 bases from J, leaving 17 bases between. CDR1 is MDHEN and CDR2 is SYDVKM in the germline V gene. As DNA, the CDR3 is TGTGCCAGCAGTTTTTTTGTAGGGAGAAAGAATGGCTACACCTTC. As protein: CASSFFVGRKNGYTF.

By proportion, this clonotype is medium-sized. V usage is TRBV7-2 and J usage is TRBJ1-5; 9 bases agree with TRBD1. The V and J ends lost 4 bases and 1 base, in that order; junction bases with no gene match: 2. CDR3 length: 15 amino acids. The germline V gene has CDR1 SGHTA and CDR2 FQGNSA. CDR3 residues: CASSSTGGSNQPQHF. Written as DNA, the CDR3 is TGTGCCAGCAGCTCGACAGGGGGAAGCAATCAGCCCCAGCATTTT. Based on the CDR3 plus reference TRBV7-2 and TRBJ1-5, the full variable domain is GAGVSQSPSNKVTEKGKDVELRCDPISGHTALYWYRQSLGQGLEFLIYFQGNSAPDKSGLPSDRFSAERTGGSVSTLTIQRTQQEDSAVYLCASSSTGGSNQPQHFGDGTRLSIL.

This clonotype was counted a few times. V is TRBV27 and J is TRBJ1-1; the D gene is possibly TRBD1 (6 bases). Germline CDR1 and CDR2: MNHEY and SMNVEV (reference sequence). The CDR3 is 11 residues long. V lost 7 bases, J lost 7 bases, and 10 bases lay in between. The CDR3 spells CASIQDSEAFF. The CDR3 DNA reads TGTGCCAGCATTCAGGACAGTGAAGCTTTCTTT.

This clonotype was picked up a small number of times. This chain joins TRBV12-3 or TRBV12-4 and TRBJ2-2; TRBD2 aligns across 14 bases. The CDR3 totals 16 residues. With V trimmed by 6 bases and J by 5 bases, 5 bases remained unmatched. The CDR3 spells CASSPGLAGGTGELFF. The CDR3 nucleotides are TGTGCCAGCAGCCCTGGACTAGCGGGAGGAACCGGGGAGCTGTTTTTT.

This chain connects TRBV5-4 to TRBJ2-3; D gene ambiguous. Germline V gene sequence: CDR1 SGHNT, CDR2 YYREEE (reference sequence). There are 13 residues in the CDR3. Between the trimmed V and J ends, which lost 3 bases and 6 bases, there was a span of 11 bases. In DNA, the CDR3 is TGTGCCAGCAGCTGGCCCCCGGCGGATACGCAGTATTTT. The encoded protein is CASSWPPADTQYF. Full variable domain (missing parts from reference TRBV5-4 and TRBJ2-3): ETGVTQSPTHLIKTRGQQVTLRCSSQSGHNTVSWYQQALGQGPQFIFQYYREEENGRGNFPPRFSGLQFPNYSSELNVNALELDDSALYLCASSWPPADTQYFGPGTRLTVL.

At least ten counts were recorded for this clonotype. V is TRBV19 and J is TRBJ1-2; D may be TRBD1 (5 bases). The CDR3 totals 13 residues. Trimming cost V 2 bases and J 2 bases, with 6 bases left between them. Germline CDR1 LNHDA, CDR2 SQIVND (reference sequence). CDR3 loop: CASSIRTNYGYTF. The CDR3 DNA follows: TGTGCCAGTAGTATAAGGACAAACTATGGCTACACCTTC.

This clonotype was detected a few times. The J gene is TRBJ2-2, the V gene TRBV7-8, with TRBD1 matching over 10 bases. CDR3 length equals 18 residues. The ends lost 5 bases at V and 7 bases at J; junction bases unmatched: 16. CDR1 is SGHVS and CDR2 is FQNEAQ in the germline V gene. As DNA, the CDR3 is TGTGCCAGCAGCATCCGGGACAGGGGCTATTTCGGGGGCGGGGAGCTGTTTTTT. This gives the protein CASSIRDRGYFGGGELFF.

This chain joins TRBV20-1 and TRBJ1-1; D remains unclear. Germline V CDR1 and CDR2: DFQATT, SNEGSKA (reference sequence). The CDR3 has 13 residues. V lost 0 bases and J lost 7, with 12 bases in between. The CDR3 nucleotides are TGCAGTGCTAGAGATGATCAACGGGTTGAAGCTTTCTTT. This encodes CSARDDQRVEAFF.

This clonotype was picked up many times. The chain recombines TRBV7-2 with TRBJ2-1; D is perhaps TRBD2 (5 bases). Per the germline V gene, CDR1 is SGHTA and CDR2 is FQGNSA. The CDR3 covers 14 residues. Trimming removed 8 bases from V and 8 bases from J, with 19 bases in between. CDR3 bases: TGTGCCAGCGGCCCTCGGGAACGGCTCGATGAGCAGTTCTTC. Amino acids: CASGPRERLDEQFF.

This chain uses TRBV6-6 with TRBJ2-2, with D maybe TRBD1 (5 bases). Trimming left V 7 bases short and J 6 bases short, with 15 bases between. CDR3 size: 14 residues. CDR1 is MNHNY, CDR2 SVGAGI, per germline (reference sequence). CDR3 in DNA: TGTGCCAGCAATTCACAGGCCCCGCCCGGGGAGCTGTTTTTT. Translation: CASNSQAPPGELFF.

The J gene is TRBJ1-1, the V gene TRBV11-3; D is unclear. This CDR3 contains 12 residues. CDR1 SGHNT and CDR2 YENEEA come from the germline V gene. The V gene lost 2 bases and the J gene lost 11 bases, with 12 bases spanning the gap. CDR3 residues: CASSLQNGVAFF. The CDR3 nucleotides read TGTGCCAGCAGCTTACAAAATGGGGTGGCTTTCTTT.

This chain joins TRBV5-1 and TRBJ2-3; possibly TRBD2 for D (6 bases). Germline lookup yields CDR1 SGHRS and CDR2 YFSETQ. The CDR3 runs 17 residues. Trimming shortened V by 0 bases and J by 0 bases, and 14 bases separated the two germline ends. The DNA of the CDR3 is TGCGCCAGCAGCTTGGGTGTTAGCGGAGCTAGCACAGATACGCAGTATTTT. It encodes CASSLGVSGASTDTQYF.

This chain joins TRBV5-4 and TRBJ2-7; 11 bases fit TRBD1. Germline CDR1 reads SGHNT; CDR2 reads YYREEE (reference sequence). Unmatched junction bases numbered 3, after V lost 3 bases and J lost 4 bases. This CDR3 comprises 14 residues. The CDR3 DNA is TGTGCCAGCAGCTACGGGACAGGGGGATACGAGCAGTACTTC. This encodes CASSYGTGGYEQYF.

This clonotype came up a few times. A read error may produce the germline difference seen at one junction end. The rearrangement uses TRBV7-2 and TRBJ2-1; no clear D. This CDR3 is 15 amino acids long. CDR1 is SGHTA, CDR2 FQGNSA, per germline. The CDR3 DNA reads TGTGCCAGCGGCTTAGGGTTATCATCCTACAATGAGCAGTTCTTC. This sequence encodes CASGLGLSSYNEQFF. The whole variable domain, filled in from reference TRBV7-2 and TRBJ2-1, reads GAGVSQSPSNKVTEKGKDVELRCDPISGHTALYWYRQSLGQGLEFLIYFQGNSAPDKSGLPSDRFSAERTGGSVSTLTIQRTQQEDSAVYLCASGLGLSSYNEQFFGPGTRLTVL.